These 9 T cell receptor beta chains originate from one sample sequenced in a study of T-cell reconstitution after alpha-beta-depleted transplantation in children. Unique molecular identifiers were incorporated when the TCRbeta library was constructed. TCRdb fed the PCR reads into MiXCR, producing one record per CDR3 protein. Among about 460,000 distinct CDR3 sequences listed, about 10% were seen once. The sequenced sample was PBMCs, mostly from graft donor cells, obtained 180 days after TCRalphabeta/CD19-depleted stem cell transplant. The receptors shown here come from a female patient under 10 years old who had a stem cell transplant for aplastic anemia, so the T cells may come from the graft donor.

This clonotype has more than one count but fewer than ten. The CDR3 nucleotides read TGTGCCAGCACCCTTAAACTTGGCACAGATACGCAGTATTTT. Translation gives CASTLKLGTDTQYF. The V and J genes are TRBV12-3 or TRBV12-4 and TRBJ2-3; D gene uncertain. Deletions cut 7 bases from V and 1 base from J, with 12 bases between. There are 14 residues in the CDR3.

This clonotype was found many times. V usage is TRBV6-2 or TRBV6-3 and J usage is TRBJ2-5; D uncertain. CDR1 MNHEY and CDR2 SVGEGT come from the germline V gene. The V end lost 6 bases, the J end lost 4 bases, and 9 bases lay between the germline ends. The CDR3 spans 12 residues. The CDR3 protein is CASSVSGETQYF. The CDR3 DNA is TGTGCCAGCAGCGTATCGGGAGAGACCCAGTACTTC.

This chain connects TRBV19 to TRBJ2-6, with D possibly TRBD1 on 6 matching bases. The CDR3 totals 17 residues. V was shortened by 4 bases and J by 0 bases, with 13 bases between the two germline ends. The germline gives CDR1 LNHDA, CDR2 SQIVND (reference sequence). The CDR3 DNA reads TGTGCCAGTAGTAGATTACTACAGGGCTCTGGGGCCAACGTCCTGACTTTC. It translates to CASSRLLQGSGANVLTF.

This clonotype was observed a handful of times. The chain joins TRBV10-3 to TRBJ2-7; TRBD1 matches at 7 bases. The CDR3 runs 14 residues. Germline V CDR1 and CDR2: ENHRY, SYGVKD. V was pared by 10 bases and J by 0 bases, with 9 bases of the junction left unmatched. For the CDR3, the DNA is TGTGCCAGCTCCCGCCGACAGGGCTCCTACGAGCAGTACTTC. Translated: CASSRRQGSYEQYF.

This clonotype was seen a few times. The chain links TRBV4-3 to TRBJ1-6, with 7 bases lining up with TRBD1. V shed 1 base and J 5 bases; nucleotides not matched to a gene: 2. The CDR3 covers 15 residues. From germline, CDR1 is LGHNA and CDR2 YSLEER. CDR3 nucleotide sequence: TGCGCCAGCAGCCAAGGACAGGGAAATAATTCACCCCTCCACTTT. It translates to CASSQGQGNNSPLHF.

The chain couples TRBV21-1 to TRBJ2-7; no DNA check was done on the table's D call, TRBD2. TRBV21-1 is marked as a pseudogene. The CDR3 has 16 residues. CDR3 DNA: TGTGCCAGCAGCACAGGGAGGGAGGTCCTAATTTACGAGCAGTACGTC. It codes for CASSTGREVLIYEQYV.

This clonotype was observed a few times. V and J are TRBV6-2 or TRBV6-3 and TRBJ2-5; D remains ambiguous. There are 16 residues in the CDR3. V was trimmed by 6 bases and J by 5 bases, leaving 22 bases between them. Germline CDR1 is MNHEY and CDR2 is SVGEGT. The CDR3 loop is CASSLDLVAPRETQYF. CDR3 in DNA: TGTGCCAGCAGCCTCGACTTGGTGGCCCCCCGGGAGACCCAGTACTTC.

In this sample, this clonotype turned up a few times. The chain couples TRBV12-5 to TRBJ2-7, with 13 bases identical to TRBD2. Germline V lookup: CDR1 LGHNT, CDR2 FRNRAP. The CDR3 consists of 20 residues. V lost 1 base, J lost 0 bases, and 12 bases stayed unmatched. DNA of the CDR3: TGTGCTAGTGGTTTGGACCGGACTAGCGGGAGCGACCCCAGCTCCTACGAGCAGTACGTC. It is translated as CASGLDRTSGSDPSSYEQYV.

This clonotype was detected ten times or more. The chain carries TRBV7-8 and TRBJ2-1; 11 bases are a match to TRBD2. Germline CDR1 and CDR2: SGHVS and FQNEAQ. The CDR3 extends over 15 amino acids. V trimming: 8 bases; J trimming: 4 bases; junction bases outside the gene matches: 7. In DNA, the CDR3 is TGTGCCAGCCGGCCGGGACTAGCGGCATACAATGAGCAGTTCTTC. It codes for CASRPGLAAYNEQFF.